The clone carrying this TCR beta chain was counted only a few times. The antigen is not known. The entry originates in a study of early T cells in non-severe SARS-CoV-2 infection. About the research overall: Sequencing used unsorted whole-blood bulk RNA, so chains lack pairing.

The CDR3 length is 12 residues. Germline V gene data show CDR1 as SGHTA and CDR2 as FQGNSA. V lost 7 bases, J lost 6 bases, and 9 bases lay in between. Molecules of cDNA were individually given unique molecular identifiers that were attached to them. TCRdb itself ran the 5' RACE reads through MiXCR, one entry per CDR3 protein. The sample has tens of thousands of distinct CDR3 sequences; 4.5% to 6% are singletons. Study-wide findings and caveats: Anti-spike CD8 responses were favored in VDJdb matching, and private and CD4 specificities were missed.

This material consisted of whole blood, taken at baseline. The TCR comes from an adult who was a healthcare worker with PCR-confirmed SARS-CoV-2 infection or an uninfected control (not recorded which). The chain is built from TRBV7-2 and TRBJ2-2, with D hard to call. The CDR3 reads CASKLDAGELFF. The DNA for the CDR3 is TGTGCCAGCAAGCTGGACGCCGGGGAGCTGTTTTTT.